The 11 T cell receptor beta chains reported below all come from one sample, sequenced in a study of blood T cell repertoires in COVID-19. Profiling relied on immunoSEQ multiplex PCR, and the TCRdb table lists in-frame clones only, not all of them. The profile shows around 300,000 clones, 90% of them singletons. Sequenced material: PBMCs or T cells enriched from blood (not recorded which). All receptors come from a woman between 18 and 29 years old with acute COVID-19.

The chain combines TRBV3-1 (or the pseudogene TRBV3-2) with TRBJ2-1, with TRBD1 matching 8 bases. The trim removed 1 base at V and 3 bases at J, leaving 5 bases unmatched. Germline values: CDR1 LGHDT, CDR2 YNNKEL (reference sequence). The CDR3 extends over 16 amino acids. CDR3 sequence reads: CASSQVGTGGYNEQFF. Here the CDR3 DNA reads TGTGCCAGCAGCCAAGTCGGGACAGGAGGCTACAATGAGCAGTTCTTC.

The V gene is TRBV7-9, the J gene TRBJ1-6; D is unclear. The length of the CDR3 is 15 residues. From germline, CDR1 is SEHNR and CDR2 FQNEAQ (reference sequence). V shed 0 bases and J shed 3 bases, with 6 bases lying between them. CDR3 residues: CASSLASDYNSPLHF. The CDR3 coding sequence is TGTGCCAGCAGCTTAGCCAGCGACTATAATTCACCCCTCCACTTT.

The chain couples TRBV5-6 to TRBJ1-3, with D possibly matching TRBD1 (5 bases). The germline V gene has CDR1 SGHDT and CDR2 YYEEEE. The length of the CDR3 is 15 residues. Trimming removed 4 bases from V and 0 bases from J, with 11 bases in between. The CDR3: CASSRTGNSGNTIYF. CDR3 nucleotides: TGTGCCAGCAGCCGAACAGGAAACTCTGGAAACACCATATATTTT. The full variable domain, completed using reference TRBV5-6 and TRBJ1-3, is DAGVTQSPTHLIKTRGQQVTLRCSPKSGHDTVSWYQQALGQGPQFIFQYYEEEERQRGNFPDRFSGHQFPNYSSELNVNALLLGDSALYLCASSRTGNSGNTIYFGEGSWLTVV.

This rearrangement joins TRBV19 to TRBJ1-1; tentative D call: TRBD1 (6 bases). V shed 2 bases and J shed 0 bases, with 16 bases lying between them. There are 17 residues in the CDR3. Germline V gives CDR1 LNHDA, CDR2 SQIVND (reference sequence). The CDR3 DNA reads as TGTGCCAGTAGTATATCCGGGACAACGAGCGTGAACACTGAAGCTTTCTTT. It codes for CASSISGTTSVNTEAFF.

This chain links TRBV5-1 with TRBJ2-2, with TRBD2 identical over 12 bases. Germline V lookup: CDR1 SGHRS, CDR2 YFSETQ. This CDR3 is 17 amino acids long. Trimming cost V 0 bases and J 4 bases; bases outside gene matches: 4. The CDR3: CASSLARTSGTTGELFF. CDR3 nucleotides: TGCGCCAGCAGCTTGGCCCGGACTAGCGGGACCACCGGGGAGCTGTTTTTT.

The V gene is TRBV5-1, the J gene TRBJ1-6, with 11 positions matching TRBD1. The junction had 7 bases not matched to a gene; V was cut back by 7 bases and J by 7 bases. Germline V CDR1 and CDR2: SGHRS, YFSETQ. There are 15 residues in the CDR3. Here the CDR3 DNA reads TGCGCCAGCGGGGTGAGGGACAGGGGGAATTCACCCCTCCACTTT. Residues: CASGVRDRGNSPLHF.

The rearrangement uses TRBV5-1 and TRBJ2-6, with 8 bases matching TRBD1. This CDR3 is 20 amino acids long. V trimming: 0 bases; J trimming: 4 bases; junction bases outside the gene matches: 15. The germline CDR1 and CDR2 sequences are SGHRS and YFSETQ. The CDR3 DNA reads as TGCGCCAGCAGCTTGGCCTTAGGACAGGGCATCCCATCCGGGGCCAACGTCCTGACTTTC. It specifies CASSLALGQGIPSGANVLTF.

J is TRBJ1-5 and V is TRBV9, with 10 bases matching TRBD1. The CDR3 extends over 15 amino acids. V was pared by 4 bases and J by 4 bases, with 5 bases of the junction left unmatched. CDR1 SGDLS and CDR2 YYNGEE come from the germline V gene. The CDR3 is CASSPGTGVNQPQHF. The CDR3 nucleotides are TGTGCCAGCAGCCCCGGGACAGGGGTTAATCAGCCCCAGCATTTT.

V usage is TRBV7-9 and J usage is TRBJ2-7, with 7 bases aligning to TRBD1. V dropped 1 base and J dropped 3; count of bases not matched to a gene: 9. The length of the CDR3 is 16 residues. From germline, CDR1 is SEHNR and CDR2 FQNEAQ (reference sequence). The CDR3 loop reads CASSLGPGQRFYEQYF. DNA of the CDR3: TGTGCCAGCAGCTTAGGGCCGGGACAGAGATTCTACGAGCAGTACTTC.

This clone was counted once. V gene TRBV2 combines with J gene TRBJ1-6; the match to TRBD1 covers 9 bases. After removal of 3 bases from V and 14 bases from J, the junction contained 8 bases not matched to a gene. Germline CDR1 and CDR2: SNHLY and FYNNEI. This CDR3 has 14 amino acids. This chain's CDR3 is CASSERTGVISLHF. The CDR3 nucleotides read TGTGCCAGCAGTGAGAGGACAGGGGTAATATCCCTCCACTTT.

This clone was counted only a few times. As DNA, the CDR3 is TGTGCCAGCAGTTTATCCCCCTTTAGCAATCAGCCCCAGCATTTT. This codes for CASSLSPFSNQPQHF. The chain employs TRBV27 and TRBJ1-5; D uncertain. Per the germline V gene, CDR1 is MNHEY and CDR2 is SMNVEV (reference sequence). The CDR3 is 15 residues long. V lost 0 bases, J lost 0 bases, and 6 bases lay in between.